A single sample is the source of the 32 T cell receptor beta chains below, sequenced in a study of cytomegalovirus exposure and HLA in healthy donors. The primer mix had 60 Vbeta and 13 Jbeta primers. Profiled with immunoSEQ multiplex PCR; TCRdb holds only in-frame clones, not every one. The sample has about 160,000 clones, around 80% seen once; the top ten hold 2.1%. Sequencing was performed on PBMCs. The receptor source for this set is a man aged 40-50 years in good health and CMV-seronegative.

This chain connects TRBV29-1 to TRBJ2-5, with D possibly matching TRBD1 (6 bases). From germline, CDR1 is SQVTM and CDR2 ANQGSEA. The V end lost 4 bases, the J end lost 4 bases, and 10 bases lay between the germline ends. The CDR3 covers 12 residues. The CDR3 spells CSVVDRRETQYF. CDR3 bases: TGCAGCGTTGTCGACAGGAGAGAGACCCAGTACTTC.

V and J are TRBV7-2 and TRBJ2-7; D remains ambiguous. The CDR3 contains 14 residues. Germline values: CDR1 SGHTA, CDR2 FQGNSA. With 1 base removed from V and 4 bases from J, the gap between germline ends came to 11 bases. The CDR3 bases are TGTGCCAGCAGCTTAGACTCTAGTTTTTACGAGCAGTACTTC. Amino acid sequence: CASSLDSSFYEQYF.

The chain couples TRBV19 to TRBJ1-5, with D unclear. Germline assignment: CDR1 LNHDA and CDR2 SQIVND (reference sequence). V lost 11 bases and J lost 3, with 17 bases in between. This CDR3 region has 14 residues. CDR3 protein: CAAPRGRNNQPQHF. The CDR3 coding sequence is TGTGCCGCCCCCCGGGGTCGGAACAATCAGCCCCAGCATTTT. The whole variable domain, filled in from reference TRBV19 and TRBJ1-5, reads DGGITQSPKYLFRKEGQNVTLSCEQNLNHDAMYWYRQDPGQGLRLIYYSQIVNDFQKGDIAEGYSVSREKKESFPLTVTSAQKNPTAFYLCAAPRGRNNQPQHFGDGTRLSIL.

The rearrangement uses TRBV7-9 and TRBJ1-2, with TRBD1 identical over 7 bases. CDR1 and CDR2 (germline): SEHNR, FQNEAQ (reference sequence). The CDR3 runs to 16 residues. V shed 5 bases, J shed 2 bases, and the junction held 11 bases outside the gene matches. This CDR3 is CASSAPLTGRNYGYTF. CDR3 coding DNA: TGTGCCAGCAGCGCCCCCCTGACAGGGAGGAACTATGGCTACACCTTC.

The chain's CDR3 is CASSPRQTGELFF. The CDR3 DNA is TGCGCCAGCAGCCCACGACAGACCGGGGAGCTGTTTTTT. V usage is TRBV5-1 and J usage is TRBJ2-2; TRBD1 might be the D (5 bases). The length of the CDR3 is 13 residues. The V gene's germline CDR1 is SGHRS and CDR2 YFSETQ. Trimming left V 4 bases short and J 5 bases short, with 9 bases between.

This clone was picked up one time. The genes are TRBV2 and TRBJ2-5; D gene unclear. The CDR3 contains 11 residues. The germline CDR1 and CDR2 sequences are SNHLY and FYNNEI. Trimming shortened V by 6 bases and J by 7 bases, and 9 bases separated the two germline ends. The CDR3 DNA follows: TGTGCCAGCAGGGGTTCAGGGACCCAGTACTTC. It is translated as CASRGSGTQYF.

J is TRBJ2-3 and V is TRBV28; 10 nucleotides align to TRBD1. The junction had 3 bases not matched to a gene; V was cut back by 5 bases and J by 1 base. CDR1 and CDR2 from the germline V gene are MDHEN and SYDVKM. This CDR3 region has 15 residues. CDR3 loop: CASSRTGGGTDTQYF. CDR3 bases: TGTGCCAGCAGTCGGACAGGGGGAGGCACAGATACGCAGTATTTT.

The chain recombines TRBV28 with TRBJ1-2; 8 positions match TRBD1. This CDR3 is 15 amino acids long. Germline V gene data show CDR1 as MDHEN and CDR2 as SYDVKM. The trim removed 3 bases at V and 4 bases at J, leaving 7 bases unmatched. The CDR3 DNA sequence: TGTGCCAGCAGTTTCCCCGGGACAGGATCCTATGGCTACACCTTC. Protein sequence: CASSFPGTGSYGYTF.

The chain has TRBV5-1 and TRBJ2-5, with 7 bases fitting TRBD1. CDR1 is SGHRS and CDR2 is YFSETQ in the germline V gene. The CDR3 is 14 residues long. Trimming took 0 bases from V and 2 from J; bases not matched to a gene: 1. The CDR3 DNA is TGCGCCAGCAGCTTGGCACAGGGGCAAGAGACCCAGTACTTC. It yields the protein CASSLAQGQETQYF.

This chain's CDR3 is CASSFDRVSSYNEQFF. CDR3 coding DNA: TGCGCCAGCAGCTTCGACAGGGTGAGCTCCTACAATGAGCAGTTCTTC. V gene TRBV5-1 combines with J gene TRBJ2-1; TRBD1 matches 7 bases. J lost 0 bases, V lost 2 bases, and 5 bases had no gene match. The germline gives CDR1 SGHRS, CDR2 YFSETQ. The CDR3 sequence is 16 residues long.

The chain links TRBV19 to TRBJ2-7, with no clear D. Germline V gene data show CDR1 as LNHDA and CDR2 as SQIVND (reference sequence). This CDR3 comprises 15 residues. V lost 5 bases to trimming and J lost 0 bases, with 14 bases between them. The CDR3 bases are TGTGCCAGTAGTCCAGAAGGAGTGAGCTCCTACGAGCAGTACTTC. This sequence encodes CASSPEGVSSYEQYF.

The chain uses TRBV5-4 and TRBJ2-7, with 12 bases lining up with TRBD2. Trimming cost V 3 bases and J 4 bases; bases outside gene matches: 5. From germline, CDR1 is SGHNT and CDR2 YYREEE (reference sequence). CDR3 length: 15 amino acids. The DNA for the CDR3 is TGTGCCAGCAGCTCTAGCGGGAGGGGAAGGTACGAGCAGTACTTC. It encodes CASSSSGRGRYEQYF. Complete variable domain (other parts from reference TRBV5-4 and TRBJ2-7): ETGVTQSPTHLIKTRGQQVTLRCSSQSGHNTVSWYQQALGQGPQFIFQYYREEENGRGNFPPRFSGLQFPNYSSELNVNALELDDSALYLCASSSSGRGRYEQYFGPGTRLTVT.

This clone was found a few times. At one end, the junction sequence differs from germline, possibly due to a read error. The V and J genes are TRBV18 and TRBJ2-5; the D gene is possibly TRBD2 (6 bases). Germline CDR1 and CDR2: KGHSH and LQKENI. This CDR3 spans 13 amino acids. This CDR3 is CASSPNDAGSEHF. In nucleotides, the CDR3 is TGTGCCAGCTCACCAAATGACGCGGGGAGTGAGCACTTC.

Here the CDR3 reads CASSWNSGGNTGELFF. The CDR3 DNA reads TGTGCCAGCAGCTGGAATTCGGGGGGAAACACCGGGGAGCTGTTTTTT. The chain recombines TRBV7-2 with TRBJ2-2; 7 positions match TRBD2. CDR1 is SGHTA, CDR2 FQGNSA, per germline. J was trimmed by 2 bases and V by 4 bases; bases with no gene match: 7. CDR3 length: 16 amino acids.

The chain uses TRBV27 and TRBJ1-3; D may be TRBD1 (5 bases). The CDR3 runs to 15 residues. V shed 1 base and J shed 2 bases, with 9 bases lying between them. Per the germline V gene, CDR1 is MNHEY and CDR2 is SMNVEV (reference sequence). The CDR3 coding sequence is TGTGCCAGCAGTTTATTGGGGGGGGCTGGAAACACCATATATTTT. As protein: CASSLLGGAGNTIYF.

The V call is TRBV27, the J call TRBJ1-1; D gene unclear. Germline V gene sequence: CDR1 MNHEY, CDR2 SMNVEV (reference sequence). V lost 5 bases and J 4 bases, leaving 11 bases between the germline ends. There are 13 residues in the CDR3. The CDR3 protein is CASSLTRGTEAFF. CDR3 coding DNA: TGTGCCAGCAGTCTCACTCGGGGCACTGAAGCTTTCTTT.

This chain joins TRBV6-1 and TRBJ2-1; D might be TRBD1 (6 bases). The V gene's germline CDR1 is MNHNS and CDR2 SASEGT. The ends were cut back, 1 base at V and 6 bases at J, with 13 bases in the middle. The CDR3 has 15 residues. The CDR3 nucleotides read TGTGCCAGCAGTGAAGAACAGGGCAAACTCAATGAGCAGTTCTTC. Amino acid sequence: CASSEEQGKLNEQFF.

The gene calls are TRBV18 and TRBJ2-7; the D is unclear. Trimming removed 2 bases from V and 2 bases from J, with 10 bases in between. Germline V gives CDR1 KGHSH, CDR2 LQKENI. The CDR3 is 14 residues long. CDR3 residues: CASSPRAAAYEQYF. The CDR3 region has the DNA TGTGCCAGCTCACCAAGAGCTGCTGCCTACGAGCAGTACTTC.

This chain links TRBV11-2 with TRBJ1-1, with no clear D. Trimming shortened V by 1 base and J by 1 base, and 7 bases separated the two germline ends. The CDR3 consists of 14 residues. Germline loops: CDR1 SGHAT, CDR2 FQNNGV. CDR3 region: CASSLVARNTEAFF. In DNA, the CDR3 is TGTGCCAGCAGCTTAGTGGCTCGGAACACTGAAGCTTTCTTT.

As for this clone: At one end the junction does not follow the germline gene, possibly because of a read error. The V gene is TRBV6-5, the J gene TRBJ2-1; 7 bases fit TRBD1. This CDR3 has 15 amino acids. CDR1 is MNHEY, CDR2 SVGAGI, per germline. CDR3 nucleotide sequence: TGTGCCATCAGTGACTCAGGGGGCTCCTACAATGAGCAGTTCTTC. Translation: CAISDSGGSYNEQFF.

This clone was counted a few times. This rearrangement joins TRBV5-4 to TRBJ2-3; 9 nucleotides match TRBD2. The CDR3 sequence is 18 residues long. The ends lost 0 bases at V and 4 bases at J; junction bases unmatched: 12. The germline V gene has CDR1 SGHNT and CDR2 YYREEE (reference sequence). CDR3 nucleotides: TGTGCCAGCAGCTTGGGTCCTGCGGGAGGGCCTGGGGCAGATACGCAGTATTTT. This sequence encodes CASSLGPAGGPGADTQYF.

This chain uses TRBV2 with TRBJ2-5; D might be TRBD1 (6 bases). From germline, CDR1 is SNHLY and CDR2 FYNNEI. The CDR3 consists of 14 residues. V lost 8 bases to trimming and J lost 5 bases, with 18 bases between them. The CDR3 spells CASAPQGGSETQYF. The CDR3 DNA is TGTGCCAGCGCCCCGCAAGGGGGTAGCGAGACCCAGTACTTC.

With respect to this clone: An end of the junction differs from the germline gene, which may be a read error. This chain joins TRBV2 and TRBJ2-4; 9 positions agree with TRBD2. CDR3 size: 18 residues. Germline V gene lookup returns CDR1 SNHLY and CDR2 FYNNEI. This CDR3 reads CASRVRLAGFWAKNSQYF. CDR3 DNA: TGTGCCAGCAGAGTCAGGCTAGCGGGGTTTTGGGCCAAAAACAGTCAGTACTTC.

This clone has more than one count but fewer than ten. CDR3 bases: TGTGCCAGCAGCTGGGGAGACGCCTATAATTCACCCCTCCACTTT. Protein product: CASSWGDAYNSPLHF. V gene TRBV7-6 combines with J gene TRBJ1-6; D gene ambiguous. Per germline, CDR1 SGHVS and CDR2 FNYEAQ. Trimming removed 4 bases from V and 2 bases from J, with 9 bases in between. This CDR3 contains 15 residues.

The rearrangement joins TRBV4-1 to TRBJ1-3; 10 bases agree with TRBD1. The germline V gene has CDR1 MGHRA and CDR2 YSYEKL. This CDR3 has 19 residues. With V trimmed by 3 bases and J by 0 bases, 11 bases remained unmatched. The CDR3 loop reads CASSHAGTGAPRSGNTIYF. In DNA form, the CDR3 reads TGCGCCAGCAGCCACGCCGGGACAGGGGCCCCCCGCTCTGGAAACACCATATATTTT.

This chain connects TRBV5-3 to TRBJ2-7; 9 bases are shared with TRBD1. TRBV5-3 is reported as an ORF; its role is uncertain. The CDR3 has 16 amino acids. Trimming removed 5 bases from V and 2 bases from J; junction bases left unmatched: 11. The CDR3 coding sequence is TGTGCCAGAAGAAGGGGGGACAGGGTCCCCCCCTACGAGCAGTACTTC. As protein: CARRRGDRVPPYEQYF.

This chain links TRBV27 with TRBJ2-3; tentatively, D is TRBD2 (7 bases). The CDR3 loop spans 16 amino acids. With 1 base removed from V and 2 bases from J, the gap between germline ends came to 13 bases. Germline V CDR1 and CDR2: MNHEY, SMNVEV (reference sequence). The CDR3 region has the DNA TGTGCCAGCAGTTTATTGGCGGGGGCAGCCACAGATACGCAGTATTTT. It codes for CASSLLAGAATDTQYF.

This chain joins TRBV5-6 and TRBJ2-3; D uncertain. V shed 2 bases and J shed 0 bases, with 13 bases lying between them. CDR1 and CDR2 (germline): SGHDT, YYEEEE. CDR3 length: 16 residues. For the CDR3, the DNA is TGTGCCAGCAGCTTTTCGATTCGAGTTAGCACAGATACGCAGTATTTT. Encoded protein: CASSFSIRVSTDTQYF.

The chain recombines TRBV19 with TRBJ2-1; TRBD2 matches 10 bases. CDR1 and CDR2 from the germline V gene are LNHDA and SQIVND (reference sequence). The CDR3 has 13 amino acids. V lost 3 bases to trimming and J lost 8 bases; unmatched junction nucleotides: 1. In nucleotides, the CDR3 is TGTGCCAGTAGTATTAGCGGGAGGTATGAGCAGTTCTTC. This encodes CASSISGRYEQFF.

The chain couples TRBV5-1 to TRBJ1-5, with a weak D call TRBD1 (5 bases). V lost 4 bases and J lost 5, with 10 bases in between. CDR3 length equals 13 residues. CDR1 SGHRS and CDR2 YFSETQ come from the germline V gene. The CDR3 bases are TGCGCCAGCAGCCCCATGACAGATCAGCCCCAGCATTTT. Protein product: CASSPMTDQPQHF. Drawing the rest from reference TRBV5-1 and TRBJ1-5, the complete variable domain is KAGVTQTPRYLIKTRGQQVTLSCSPISGHRSVSWYQQTPGQGLQFLFEYFSETQRNKGNFPGRFSGRQFSNSRSEMNVSTLELGDSALYLCASSPMTDQPQHFGDGTRLSIL.

The chain links TRBV5-1 to TRBJ2-3; 16 bases agree with TRBD2. Trimming at V came to 3 bases and at J to 5 bases, leaving 3 bases not matched to a gene. The CDR3 runs to 16 residues. The germline CDR1 and CDR2 sequences are SGHRS and YFSETQ. In nucleotides, the CDR3 is TGCGCCAGCAGCTCGGGACTAGCGGGAGGGGTAGATACGCAGTATTTT. This gives the protein CASSSGLAGGVDTQYF.

This chain connects TRBV27 to TRBJ1-2; TRBD1 matches at 7 bases. Germline assignment: CDR1 MNHEY and CDR2 SMNVEV (reference sequence). CDR3 size: 15 residues. V lost 5 bases and J lost 1; bases outside the gene matches: 7. The CDR3: CASSHDRAHNYGYTF. CDR3 bases: TGTGCCAGCAGTCACGACAGGGCTCATAACTATGGCTACACCTTC.